In this sample, the clone carrying this T cell receptor beta chain turned up a few times. The target antigen is unknown. The data derive from a study of T cell repertoires in cytomegalovirus infection. For the study at large: From public TCR beta signatures came an indication of both CMV infection and matching HLA type.

A single record per CDR3 protein comes from TCRdb applying MiXCR to the reads. Here the sample spans 310,000 or so distinct CDR3 sequences, just under 25% being singletons. This CDR3 contains 13 residues. Germline lookup yields CDR1 SGHTA and CDR2 FQGTGA. Trimming took 5 bases from V and 7 from J; bases not matched to a gene: 7. Findings and limits, study-wide: Adding up the frequency of public TCR beta families identified people who carried CMV plus the relevant HLA. The study found HLA-C-restricted CMV-specific TCR beta clonotypes dominating the ex vivo response.

The genes are TRBV7-3 and TRBJ2-7, with 8 bases lining up with TRBD1. The TCR was taken from a human donor in good health (CMV status not recorded). Some clones in this sample may be carry-over from other donors' samples. Sequences were derived from cultured PBMCs, sampled from culture after CMV antigen stimulation. The CDR3 DNA sequence: TGTGCCAGCAGCGACCAACAGGGGGATGAGCAGTACTTC. Translation: CASSDQQGDEQYF. Drawing the rest from reference TRBV7-3 and TRBJ2-7, the complete variable domain is GAGVSQTPSNKVTEKGKYVELRCDPISGHTALYWYRQSLGQGPEFLIYFQGTGAADDSGLPNDRFFAVRPEGSVSTLKIQRTERGDSAVYLCASSDQQGDEQYFGPGTRLTVT.